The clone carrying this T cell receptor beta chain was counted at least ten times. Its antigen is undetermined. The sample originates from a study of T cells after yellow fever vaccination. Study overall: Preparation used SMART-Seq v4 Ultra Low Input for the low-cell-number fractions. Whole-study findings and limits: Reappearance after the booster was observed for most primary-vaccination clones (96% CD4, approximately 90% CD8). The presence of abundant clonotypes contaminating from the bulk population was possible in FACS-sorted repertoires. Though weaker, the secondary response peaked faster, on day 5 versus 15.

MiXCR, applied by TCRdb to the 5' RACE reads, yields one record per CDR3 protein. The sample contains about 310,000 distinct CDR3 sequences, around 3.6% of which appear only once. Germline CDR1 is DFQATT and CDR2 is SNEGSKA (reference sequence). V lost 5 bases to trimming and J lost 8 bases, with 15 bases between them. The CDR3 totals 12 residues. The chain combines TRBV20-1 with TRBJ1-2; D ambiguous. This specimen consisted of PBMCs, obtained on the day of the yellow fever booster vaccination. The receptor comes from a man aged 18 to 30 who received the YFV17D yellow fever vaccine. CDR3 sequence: CSAPDAGIGYTF. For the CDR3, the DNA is TGCAGTGCTCCCGACGCGGGAATCGGCTACACCTTC.